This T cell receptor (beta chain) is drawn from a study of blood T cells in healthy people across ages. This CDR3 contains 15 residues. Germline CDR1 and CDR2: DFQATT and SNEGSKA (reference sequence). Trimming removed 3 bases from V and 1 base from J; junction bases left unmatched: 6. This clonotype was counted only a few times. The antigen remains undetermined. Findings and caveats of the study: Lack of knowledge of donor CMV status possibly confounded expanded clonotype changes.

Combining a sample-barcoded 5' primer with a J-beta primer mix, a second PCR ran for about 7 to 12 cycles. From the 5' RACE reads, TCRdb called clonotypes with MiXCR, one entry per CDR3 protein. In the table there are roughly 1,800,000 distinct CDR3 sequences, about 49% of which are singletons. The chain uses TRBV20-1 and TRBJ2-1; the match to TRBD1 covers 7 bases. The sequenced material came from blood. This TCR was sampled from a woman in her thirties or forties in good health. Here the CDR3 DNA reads TGCAGTGCTAGTAGGGGGCATAGTTCCTACAATGAGCAGTTCTTC. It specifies CSASRGHSSYNEQFF.